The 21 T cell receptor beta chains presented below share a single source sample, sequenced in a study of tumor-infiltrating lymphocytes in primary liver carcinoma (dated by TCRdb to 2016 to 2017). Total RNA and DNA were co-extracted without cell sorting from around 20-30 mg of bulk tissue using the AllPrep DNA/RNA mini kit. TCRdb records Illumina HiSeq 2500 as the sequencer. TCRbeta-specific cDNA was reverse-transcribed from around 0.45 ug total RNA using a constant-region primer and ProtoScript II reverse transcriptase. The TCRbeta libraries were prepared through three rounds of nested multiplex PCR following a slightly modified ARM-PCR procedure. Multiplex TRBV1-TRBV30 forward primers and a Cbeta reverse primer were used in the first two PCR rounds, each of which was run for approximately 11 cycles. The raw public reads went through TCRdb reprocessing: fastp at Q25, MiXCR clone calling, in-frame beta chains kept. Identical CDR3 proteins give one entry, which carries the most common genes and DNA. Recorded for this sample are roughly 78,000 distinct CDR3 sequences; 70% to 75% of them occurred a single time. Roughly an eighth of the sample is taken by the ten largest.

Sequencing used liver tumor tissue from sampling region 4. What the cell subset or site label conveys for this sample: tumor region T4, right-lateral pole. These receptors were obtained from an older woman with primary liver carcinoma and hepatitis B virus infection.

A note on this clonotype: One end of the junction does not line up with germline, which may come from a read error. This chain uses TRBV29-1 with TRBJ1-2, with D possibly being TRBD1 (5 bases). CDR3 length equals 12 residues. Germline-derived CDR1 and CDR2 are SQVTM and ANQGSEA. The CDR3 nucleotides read TGCAGCGTTATAAAGACAGACTATGGCTATACCTTC. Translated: CSVIKTDYGYTF.

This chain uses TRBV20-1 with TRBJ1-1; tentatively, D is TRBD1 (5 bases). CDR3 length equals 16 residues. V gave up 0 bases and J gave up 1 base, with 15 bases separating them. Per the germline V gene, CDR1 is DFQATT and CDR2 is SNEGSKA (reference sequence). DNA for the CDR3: TGCAGTGCTAGAGATTCGTCGCAGGGCGCGAACACTGAAGCTTTCTTT. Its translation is CSARDSSQGANTEAFF.

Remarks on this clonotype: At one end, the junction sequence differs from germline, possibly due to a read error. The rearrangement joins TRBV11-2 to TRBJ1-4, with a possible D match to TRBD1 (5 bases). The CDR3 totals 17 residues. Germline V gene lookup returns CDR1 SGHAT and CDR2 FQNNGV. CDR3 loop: CASSIQRAGQTNDKLLF. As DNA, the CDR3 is TGTGCCAGCAGCATACAACGAGCAGGGCAAACTAATGATAAACTGTTGTTT.

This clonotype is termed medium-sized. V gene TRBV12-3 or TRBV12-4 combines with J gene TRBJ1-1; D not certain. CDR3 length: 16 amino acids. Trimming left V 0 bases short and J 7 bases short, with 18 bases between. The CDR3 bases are TGTGCCAGCAGTTTAGCGCGGCCCCCTGACGCGGGTGAAGCTTTCTTT. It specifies CASSLARPPDAGEAFF.

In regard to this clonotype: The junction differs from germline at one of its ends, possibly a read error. The CDR3, as DNA: TGTGTCAGCAGCTTGGATAGTTGGGGGCGCGACATTCAGTACTTC. This translates into CVSSLDSWGRDIQYF. The chain recombines TRBV11-2 with TRBJ2-4, with a weak D call TRBD1 (6 bases). The CDR3 loop spans 15 amino acids. Germline V CDR1 and CDR2: SGHAT, FQNNGV.

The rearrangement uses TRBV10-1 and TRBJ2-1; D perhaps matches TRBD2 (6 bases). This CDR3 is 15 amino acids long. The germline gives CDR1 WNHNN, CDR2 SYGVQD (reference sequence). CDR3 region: CVISESTSGRDEQFF. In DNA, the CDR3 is TGCGTCATCAGTGAGTCGACCAGCGGGCGGGATGAGCAGTTCTTC.

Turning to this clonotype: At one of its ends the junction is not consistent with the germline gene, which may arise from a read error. In nucleotides, the CDR3 is TGTGCCTGCAGCTTAGTGACAGTTCTTGATGGCTACACCTTC. It encodes CACSLVTVLDGYTF. This sequence joins TRBV11-3 and TRBJ1-2, with a possible D match to TRBD1 (5 bases). The CDR3 is made up of 14 amino acids. Germline loops: CDR1 SGHNT, CDR2 YENEEA.

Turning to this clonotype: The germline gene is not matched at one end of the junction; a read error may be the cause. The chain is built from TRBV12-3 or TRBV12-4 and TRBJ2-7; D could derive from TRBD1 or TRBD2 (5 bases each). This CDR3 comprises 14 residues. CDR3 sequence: CASSLIPGRYERYF. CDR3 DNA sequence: TGTGCCAGTAGTTTGATTCCGGGGCGGTACGAGCGGTACTTC.

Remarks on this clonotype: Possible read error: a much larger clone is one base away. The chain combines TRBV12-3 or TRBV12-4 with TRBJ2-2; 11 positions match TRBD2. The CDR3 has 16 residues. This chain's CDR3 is CASRSPTSGNTGELLF. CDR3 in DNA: TGTGCCAGCAGGAGTCCGACTAGCGGGAACACCGGGGAGCTGCTTTTT.

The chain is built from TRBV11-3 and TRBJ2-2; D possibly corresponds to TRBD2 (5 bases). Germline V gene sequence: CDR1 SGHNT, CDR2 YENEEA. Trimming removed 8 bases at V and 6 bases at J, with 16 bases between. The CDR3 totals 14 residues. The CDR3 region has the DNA TGTGCCAGCGGCAACGGACTTCGCGCCGGGGAGCTGTTTTTT. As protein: CASGNGLRAGELFF.

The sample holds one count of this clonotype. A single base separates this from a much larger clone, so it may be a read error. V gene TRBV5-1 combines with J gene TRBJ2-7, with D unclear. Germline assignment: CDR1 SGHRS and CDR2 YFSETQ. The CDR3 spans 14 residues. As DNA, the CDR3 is TGCGCCAGCAGCTTAATGAGTTCCTCCTACGAGCGGTACTTC. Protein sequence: CASSLMSSSYERYF.

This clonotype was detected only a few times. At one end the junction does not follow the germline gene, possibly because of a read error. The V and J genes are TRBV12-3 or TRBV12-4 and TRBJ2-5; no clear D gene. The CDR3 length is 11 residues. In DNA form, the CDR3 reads TGTGCCAGCACTTTACGAGAGACCCAGTACTTC. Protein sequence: CASTLRETQYF.

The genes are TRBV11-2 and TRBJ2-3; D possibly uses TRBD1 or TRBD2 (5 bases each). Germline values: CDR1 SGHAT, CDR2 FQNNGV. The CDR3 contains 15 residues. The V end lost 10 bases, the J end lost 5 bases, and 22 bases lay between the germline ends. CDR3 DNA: TGTGCCACACGTCTGGGGGAGTTCGGGGTAGATACGCAGTATTTT. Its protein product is CATRLGEFGVDTQYF.

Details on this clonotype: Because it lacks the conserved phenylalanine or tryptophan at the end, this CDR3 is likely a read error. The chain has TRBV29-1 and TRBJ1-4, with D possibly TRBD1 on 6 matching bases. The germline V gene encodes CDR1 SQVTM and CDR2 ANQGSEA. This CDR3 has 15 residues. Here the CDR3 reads CGVSARGRTNEKLFL. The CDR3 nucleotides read TGCGGCGTTTCGGCCCGGGGGCGGACTAATGAAAAACTGTTTTTA.

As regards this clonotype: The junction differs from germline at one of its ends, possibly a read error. CDR3 region: CASSPTGPEINNEQLF. In DNA form, the CDR3 reads TGTGCCAGCAGCCCCACCGGGCCCGAGATAAACAATGAGCAGCTCTTC. This sequence joins TRBV28 and TRBJ2-1; no clear D. Germline V CDR1 and CDR2: MDHEN, SYDVKM. The CDR3 is 16 amino acids.

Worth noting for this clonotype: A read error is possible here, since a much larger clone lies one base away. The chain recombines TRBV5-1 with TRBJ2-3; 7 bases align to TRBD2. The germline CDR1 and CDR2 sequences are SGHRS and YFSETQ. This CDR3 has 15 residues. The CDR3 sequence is CASSSSGTNTNTQYF. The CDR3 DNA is TGCGCCAGCAGCTCCTCCGGGACTAACACAAATACGCAGTATTTT.

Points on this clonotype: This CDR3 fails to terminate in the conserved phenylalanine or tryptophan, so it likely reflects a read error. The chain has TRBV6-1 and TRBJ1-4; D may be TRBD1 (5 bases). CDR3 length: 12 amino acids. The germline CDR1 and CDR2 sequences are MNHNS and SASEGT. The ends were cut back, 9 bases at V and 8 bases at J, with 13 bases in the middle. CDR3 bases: TGTGCCAGGATCGGGACTGCGGAAAAACTGTTTCTT. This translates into CARIGTAEKLFL.

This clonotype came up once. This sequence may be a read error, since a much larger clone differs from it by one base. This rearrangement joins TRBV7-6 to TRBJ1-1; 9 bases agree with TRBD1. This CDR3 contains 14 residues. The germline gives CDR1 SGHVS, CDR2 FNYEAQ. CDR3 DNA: TGTGCCAGCAGCAGAGGACAGGGGAACACTGAAGCTCTCTTT. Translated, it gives CASSRGQGNTEALF.

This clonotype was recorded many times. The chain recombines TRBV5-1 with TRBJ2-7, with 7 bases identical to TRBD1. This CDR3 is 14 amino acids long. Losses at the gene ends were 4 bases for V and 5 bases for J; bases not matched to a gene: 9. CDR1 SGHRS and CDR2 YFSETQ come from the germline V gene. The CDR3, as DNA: TGCGCCAGCAGCCAACCACAGGGGTCGGACGAGCAGTACTTC. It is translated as CASSQPQGSDEQYF.

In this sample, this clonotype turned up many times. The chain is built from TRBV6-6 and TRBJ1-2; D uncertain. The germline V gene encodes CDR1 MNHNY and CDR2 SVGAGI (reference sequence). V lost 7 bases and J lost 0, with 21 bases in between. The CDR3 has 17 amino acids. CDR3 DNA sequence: TGTGCCAGCACTCCTCAAAGAACGACTTTAGCTAACTATGGCTACACCTTC. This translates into CASTPQRTTLANYGYTF.

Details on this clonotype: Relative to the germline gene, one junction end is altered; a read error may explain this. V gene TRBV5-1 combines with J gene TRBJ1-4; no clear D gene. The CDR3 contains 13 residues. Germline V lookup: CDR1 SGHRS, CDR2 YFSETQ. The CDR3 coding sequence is TGCACCAGCAGCCCGGGAGCGAATGAAAACCTGTTTTTT. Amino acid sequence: CTSSPGANENLFF.